The clone carrying this TCR beta chain has more than one count but fewer than ten. Its target is unknown. This sample stems from a study of CD8+ T cells in alopecia areata. Study at large: For 6 to 18 months, tofacitinib was taken, and 6 months off drug followed. Findings and limits, study-wide: Between patients, shared TCR sequences were less clear than in mice. This was possibly due in part to HLA diversity in the patient population.

The V end was cut by 8 bases, the J end by 0 bases, with 14 bases between. This CDR3 contains 15 residues. Germline assignment: CDR1 MDHEN and CDR2 SYDVKM. Indicated treatment: oral pan-JAK inhibitor, 5-10 mg twice daily. Following extraction, RNA underwent reverse transcription to cDNA, which served as the sequencing template. TCRdb's copy holds only in-frame clones and misses some; the assay was immunoSEQ multiplex PCR. The profile shows 250,000 to 300,000 clones, roughly 64% of them singletons. The rearrangement joins TRBV28 to TRBJ1-3; D perhaps matches TRBD1 (6 bases). Sequencing used CD4+ T cells sorted from blood, obtained at week 24, from a patient treated with tofacitinib. The receptor was derived from a human donor with alopecia areata. The CDR3 is CASRRGGSSGNTIYF. Written as DNA, the CDR3 is TGTGCCAGCCGTCGGGGGGGCTCCTCTGGAAACACCATATATTTT.